These T cell receptor beta chains were read from a single sample in a study of cytomegalovirus exposure and HLA in healthy donors. Measured with immunoSEQ multiplex PCR; TCRdb has only the in-frame clones, and not every one. The sample includes 130,000 to 150,000 clones, roughly 80% seen only once; the top ten take roughly 2.9%. The sequenced sample consisted of PBMCs. The source is a female donor in good health and CMV-seronegative. The CDR3 runs from the conserved cysteine through the conserved F or W. A D gene is named only where the DNA matches it firmly. Clone size is shown for a subset of rows, as once, few, many or a class of expanded clone.

j_call d_call v_call clone_size cdr3_nt cdr3_aa
TRBJ1-2 - TRBV29-1 - TGCAGCGTGCGCCGGGGAGACTATGGCTACACCTTC CSVRRGDYGYTF
TRBJ1-5 - TRBV15 - TGTGCCACCAGCAGAGGTACAGGTTACAATCAGCCCCAGCATTTT CATSRGTGYNQPQHF
TRBJ1-6 TRBD1 TRBV18 - TGTGCCAGCTCCCCGGACAGGGTCTCCTATAATTCACCCCTCCACTTT CASSPDRVSYNSPLHF
TRBJ1-2 - TRBV18 - TGTGCCAGCTCACTAACGAGGAGCTCCTATGGCTACACCTTC CASSLTRSSYGYTF
TRBJ2-6 - TRBV5-8 - TGTGCCAGCAGCACGACAGTATCTGGGGCCAACGTCCTGACTTTC CASSTTVSGANVLTF
TRBJ1-6 TRBD1 TRBV6-1 - TGTGCCAGCAGTCCCACAGGGGGCCGGGATTCACCCCTCCACTTT CASSPTGGRDSPLHF
TRBJ1-1 - TRBV11-2 - TGTGCCAGCAGCTTATCCGGGGTCAACACTGAAGCTTTCTTT CASSLSGVNTEAFF
TRBJ2-5 TRBD2 TRBV15 - TGTGCCACCGCGGCTAGCGGGGTTCAAGAGACCCAGTACTTC CATAASGVQETQYF
TRBJ1-5 - TRBV5-6 few TGTGCCAGCAGCTTGTCGGGACACCTCGGCGGCAATCAGCCCCAGCATTTT CASSLSGHLGGNQPQHF
TRBJ1-5 - TRBV28 - TGTGCCAGCAGTTTGGTGCAGGGGAACAATCAGCCCCAGCATTTT CASSLVQGNNQPQHF
TRBJ1-5 TRBD1 TRBV15 once TGTGCCACCAGCAGACATACAGGGGGGGGCAATCAGCCCCAGCATTTT CATSRHTGGGNQPQHF
TRBJ1-1 - TRBV7-9 once TGTGCCAGCAGCCCCCCGACAGATTACACTGAAGCTTTCTTT CASSPPTDYTEAFF
TRBJ1-1 TRBD1 TRBV7-3 - TGTGCCAGCAGCTTAAGGGACAGGGGGACTGAAGCTTTCTTT CASSLRDRGTEAFF
TRBJ2-7 - TRBV4-1 - TGCGCCAGCAGCCAAGGGTTGGGGCCCTTACCCTACGAGCAGTACTTC CASSQGLGPLPYEQYF
TRBJ1-2 TRBD1 TRBV19 few TGTGCCAGTACCACCCAAAGGGCGGGACAGGGCGCCGAGTCGTATGGCTACACCTTC CASTTQRAGQGAESYGYTF
TRBJ2-1 TRBD2 TRBV6-6 - TGTGCCAGCAGTCTGCGGGAGAGGGATGAGCAGTTCTTC CASSLRERDEQFF
TRBJ1-1 TRBD1 TRBV11-1 - TGTGCCAGCAGCCTATGGGACAGGAACACTGAAGCTTTCTTT CASSLWDRNTEAFF
TRBJ1-6 - TRBV9 - TGTGCCAGCAGCGTGACAGGTACGGATTCACCCCTCCACTTT CASSVTGTDSPLHF
TRBJ2-3 TRBD1 TRBV29-1 - TGCAGCGTTGAAACGGCAGGGGGCAGGGATACGCAGTATTTT CSVETAGGRDTQYF
TRBJ1-1 - TRBV6-1 - TGTGCCAGCAATTTCAGGGGCTTGAACACTGAGGCTTTCTTT CASNFRGLNTEAFF
TRBJ2-7 - TRBV29-1 once TGCAGCGTTGGAGGCTACGAGCAGTACTTC CSVGGYEQYF
TRBJ1-5 TRBD1 TRBV30 - TGTGCCTGGGCCTCCGGGACAGGATACAATCAGCCCCAGCATTTT CAWASGTGYNQPQHF
TRBJ1-2 TRBD1 TRBV27 - TGTGCCAGCAGTCAATCGACAGGGGGCTATGGCTACACCTTC CASSQSTGGYGYTF
TRBJ2-1 - TRBV7-8 - TGTGCCAGCTGTTCCTCTAGCTCCTACAATGAGCAGTTCTTC CASCSSSSYNEQFF
TRBJ2-7 TRBD1 TRBV7-6 - TGTGCCAGCAGCTTAGCTGTGGGACAGGGCCCGTCCTACGAGCAGTACTTC CASSLAVGQGPSYEQYF
TRBJ1-1 TRBD1 TRBV10-1 once TGCGCCAGCTCCCGGCTTCGGACAGGGGTAGGCATGAACACTGAAGCTTTCTTT CASSRLRTGVGMNTEAFF
TRBJ1-3 - TRBV7-8 - TGTGCCAGCAGTCCTACTAGAGGAAACACCATATATTTT CASSPTRGNTIYF
TRBJ2-7 TRBD2 TRBV11-2 - TGTGCCAGCAGCTTAGATGGGACTAGCGGATCTTACGAGCAGTACTTC CASSLDGTSGSYEQYF
TRBJ2-7 - TRBV5-1 - TGCGCCAGCAGCTTGAGTGCTAGCAACTCCTACGAGCAGTACTTC CASSLSASNSYEQYF
TRBJ2-7 TRBD2 TRBV10-3 - TGTGCCGTTCAGGCTTCGGCTAGCGGGGCCCTGTACGAGCAGTACTTC CAVQASASGALYEQYF
TRBJ2-1 - TRBV2 - TGTGCCAGCACCACTTCAGGCCAGGGCAACAATGAGCAGTTCTTC CASTTSGQGNNEQFF
TRBJ1-6 - TRBV5-5 - TGTGCCAGCAGCCTACGTTCCGATTATTCACCCCTCCACTTT CASSLRSDYSPLHF
TRBJ1-5 - TRBV7-9 - TGTTCCAGCAGCCACAGGGATCAGCCCCAGCATTTT CSSSHRDQPQHF
TRBJ2-7 TRBD1 TRBV14 - TGTGCCAGCAGCCTTCGGACAGGGGGTAACCACGAGCAGTACTTC CASSLRTGGNHEQYF
TRBJ2-1 - TRBV4-2 - TGTGCCAGCAGCCAAGGGCGGGGTTCCTACAATGAGCAGTTCTTC CASSQGRGSYNEQFF
TRBJ1-5 - TRBV6-1 - TGTGCCAGCAGTGAGTCTCGGAATCAGCCCCAGCATTTT CASSESRNQPQHF
TRBJ1-1 TRBD1 TRBV28 - TGTGCCAGCAGTACAGGGGTAAGGACTGAAGCTTTCTTT CASSTGVRTEAFF
TRBJ2-1 TRBD2 TRBV4-1 - TGCGCCAGCAGCCAAGTGGGACTAGCGGGAAACAATGAGCAGTTCTTC CASSQVGLAGNNEQFF
TRBJ1-1 TRBD1 TRBV4-1 - TGCGCCAGCAGCCAAGTAGGACAGGGGGCGATGGAAGCTTTCTTT CASSQVGQGAMEAFF
TRBJ1-2 - TRBV19 - TGTGCCAGTAGTATTCTAGGCGGCTACACCTTC CASSILGGYTF
TRBJ2-3 TRBD1 TRBV7-7 - TGTGCTAGCAGCCAGGGGGCCGTGGATACGCAGTATTTT CASSQGAVDTQYF
TRBJ1-5 - TRBV28 few TGTGCCAGCAGTTTCCAGGGTCGGGTAAATCAGCCCCAGCATTTT CASSFQGRVNQPQHF
TRBJ2-2 - TRBV27 - TGTGCCAGCAGTTTCGCGGGCTACACCGGGGAGCTGTTTTTT CASSFAGYTGELFF
TRBJ1-1 - TRBV5-5 - TGTGCCAGCAGCACACCAGGGGACACTGAAGCTTTCTTT CASSTPGDTEAFF
TRBJ1-2 TRBD1 TRBV6-5 few TGTGCCAGCAGTCTTCTTTCCAGGGGGCATGGCTACACCTTC CASSLLSRGHGYTF
TRBJ1-4 - TRBV25-1 once TGTGCCAGCGGTACTTCGACCAGGGCGGATGAAAAACTGTTTTTT CASGTSTRADEKLFF
TRBJ2-7 - TRBV7-3 - TGTGCCAGCAGCTTGGAGAGCGGTAGCTCCTACGAGCAGTACTTC CASSLESGSSYEQYF
TRBJ2-7 TRBD1 TRBV7-9 - TGTTCCAGCAGCTTAGCAGACAGGGGGTTTTCCTACGAGCAGTACTTC CSSSLADRGFSYEQYF
TRBJ1-3 - TRBV6-5 - TGTGCCAGCAGTGACGGGAGCTCTGGAAACACCATATATTTT CASSDGSSGNTIYF
TRBJ2-7 TRBD2 TRBV7-9 - TGTGCCAGCAGCTTCGATTCCGGGGGGTACGAGCAGTACTTC CASSFDSGGYEQYF
TRBJ2-7 TRBD2 TRBV7-3 - TGTGCCAGCAGCTTATTCGGTGGGAGGGAGTACGAGCAGTACTTC CASSLFGGREYEQYF